A selection of T cell receptor beta chains follows, all from one sample in a study of a mutant IDH1 vaccine in newly diagnosed glioma. What these receptors recognize is not known. Using immunoSEQ multiplex PCR, the repertoire was profiled, and TCRdb retains in-frame clones only, with some absent. The sample holds approximately 62,000 clones, about 85% seen once. Specimen: PBMCs, collected from a glioma patient whose treatment included an IDH1 peptide vaccine. The receptors derive from a man aged 25 to 45 with glioma. Both conserved end residues are part of each CDR3. Fields, in order: clone size, D gene, J gene, V gene, CDR3 DNA, CDR3 protein. A D gene is named only where the DNA matches it firmly. Clone size, where shown, is once, few, many, or a class for clones that have expanded.

>.|.|TRBJ1-4|TRBV27
TGTGCCAGCAGCTTAAATAATGAAAAACTGTTTTTT
CASSLNNEKLFF
>.|.|TRBJ1-6|TRBV11-3
TGTGCCAGCAGCGAGACCGGGAGTTCACCCCTCCACTTT
CASSETGSSPLHF
>.|TRBD1|TRBJ1-1|TRBV5-1
TGCGCCAGCAGCTCGACAGGGCTTGGGGGGCCGGGTGAAGCTTTCTTT
CASSSTGLGGPGEAFF
>few|.|TRBJ1-6|TRBV6-4
TGTGCCAGCAGCGAGGGGCACTCCAATTCACCCCTCCACTTT
CASSEGHSNSPLHF
>.|.|TRBJ1-5|TRBV28
TGTGCCAGCAGGATAGGGGGGAATCAGCCCCAGCATTTT
CASRIGGNQPQHF
>.|.|TRBJ1-4|TRBV2
TGTGCCAGCACCGAGCGTGACAGCAATGAAAAACTGTTTTTT
CASTERDSNEKLFF
>few|.|TRBJ1-3|TRBV9
TGTGCCAGCAGCGTAGAAGGGTCGCAGCCTGGAAACACCATATATTTT
CASSVEGSQPGNTIYF
>once|.|TRBJ1-4|TRBV30
TGTGCCTGGAGCCCCGGGGCAGGGATTGGCAATGAAAAACTGTTTTTT
CAWSPGAGIGNEKLFF
>.|.|TRBJ1-1|TRBV6-5
TGTGCCAGCACCCTAGACAGGATGAACACTGAAGCTTTCTTT
CASTLDRMNTEAFF
>few|.|TRBJ1-1|TRBV5-4
TGTGCCAGCAGCTTGGAACAGGGAAGGGCTGAAGCTTTCTTT
CASSLEQGRAEAFF
>once|.|TRBJ2-1|TRBV14
TGTGCCAGCAGCCAAGATCTTGTCGGGAATGAGCAGTTCTTC
CASSQDLVGNEQFF
>.|.|TRBJ2-1|TRBV28
TGTGCCAGCAGTTTGAGGTCGCTCCGACTGGCCTACAATGAGCAGTTCTTC
CASSLRSLRLAYNEQFF
>.|TRBD1|TRBJ1-2|TRBV6-5
TGTGCCAGCAGTTACTTTGAAGGGGGCGCGGGCGGCTACACCTTC
CASSYFEGGAGGYTF
>.|TRBD1|TRBJ2-5|TRBV10-2
TGCGCCAGCAACCCGACAGGGTACCAAGAGACCCAGTACTTC
CASNPTGYQETQYF
>.|.|TRBJ2-7|TRBV29-1
TGCAGCGCTGACATATCCTACGAGCAGTACTTC
CSADISYEQYF
>.|TRBD2|TRBJ2-1|TRBV10-2
TGCGCCAGCACCTCCAGCGGGGGGGCCGGCGAGCAGTTCTTC
CASTSSGGAGEQFF
>.|.|TRBJ2-3|TRBV27
TGTGCCAGCAGTCAAACCCCGGGCAGAGGCACAGATACGCAGTATTTT
CASSQTPGRGTDTQYF
>.|.|TRBJ1-5|TRBV18
TGTGCCAGCTCACTCAACAATCAGCCCCAGCATTTT
CASSLNNQPQHF
>.|.|TRBJ2-2|TRBV5-8
TGTGCCAGCAGCTTGTGGACACCCACGAACACCGGGGAGCTGTTTTTT
CASSLWTPTNTGELFF
>.|.|TRBJ2-7|TRBV5-1
TGCGCCAGCAGCTTAACTAGTGGTGTGTACGAGCAGTACTTC
CASSLTSGVYEQYF
>.|.|TRBJ1-5|TRBV6-1
TGTGCCAGCAGTGTGACCGGGACGGGCAATCAGCCCCAGCATTTT
CASSVTGTGNQPQHF
>.|.|TRBJ1-2|TRBV6-1
TGTGCCAGCACTGCTCAGGGCACCTTCTATGGCTACACCTTC
CASTAQGTFYGYTF
>.|.|TRBJ1-2|TRBV29-1
TGCAGCGCCCCGGGGGGCAACGGCTACACCTTC
CSAPGGNGYTF
>.|TRBD2|TRBJ2-3|TRBV7-2
TGTGCCAGCAGCTTAGCGGGAGCGGGGGTCAGGGATACGCAGTATTTT
CASSLAGAGVRDTQYF
>.|.|TRBJ2-7|TRBV5-6
TGTGCCAGCAGTAGACAGGAGAGCTCCTACGAGCAGTACTTC
CASSRQESSYEQYF
>.|.|TRBJ1-6|TRBV2
TGTGCCAGCAGTGATGAGAGCTCCTATAATTCACCCCTCCACTTT
CASSDESSYNSPLHF
>.|TRBD1|TRBJ2-5|TRBV11-2
TGTGCCAGCAGCTCACCGCAATGGGACAGGGGAGGGGAGACCCAGTACTTC
CASSSPQWDRGGETQYF
>few|.|TRBJ1-3|TRBV9
TGTGCCAGCAGCGTCGGGAATCAAGGAAACACCATATATTTT
CASSVGNQGNTIYF
>.|.|TRBJ1-5|TRBV2
TGTGCCAGCAGTGTTTTTTCAGGCAATCAGCCCCAGCATTTT
CASSVFSGNQPQHF
>.|TRBD1|TRBJ1-2|TRBV2
TGTGCCAGCAGTGAGGCAGGGTCAGGGGGCCCCTATGGCTACACCTTC
CASSEAGSGGPYGYTF
>.|.|TRBJ2-3|TRBV7-9
TGTGCCAGCAGCTTAGCGGTGGATACGCAGTATTTT
CASSLAVDTQYF
>.|TRBD1|TRBJ1-3|TRBV4-2
TGTGCCAGCAGCCAAGTGGAGGGGGCGCTGGGAAACACCATATATTTT
CASSQVEGALGNTIYF
>once|TRBD1|TRBJ1-2|TRBV6-5
TGTGCCAGCAGTTACTCATCGAGGGGGCGAAACTATGGCTACACCTTC
CASSYSSRGRNYGYTF
>once|.|TRBJ2-7|TRBV30
TGTGCCTGGAGTAAGTTGGAGGGGCCGTACGAGCAGTACTTC
CAWSKLEGPYEQYF
>.|.|TRBJ1-1|TRBV7-9
TGTGCCAGCAGCTTAGTGGCCGGCAGCACTGAAGCTTTCTTT
CASSLVAGSTEAFF
>few|.|TRBJ1-5|TRBV28
TGTGCCAGCAGTTTGACGGGACGGATGATTTGGGCTCAGCCCCAGCATTTT
CASSLTGRMIWAQPQHF
>.|TRBD1|TRBJ2-7|TRBV4-1
TGCGCCAGCAGCCCAGCCGGGACAGGGCTCCACGAGCAGTACTTC
CASSPAGTGLHEQYF
>.|.|TRBJ1-2|TRBV5-5
TGTGCCAGCAGCATGAATCACTATGGCTACACCTTC
CASSMNHYGYTF
>.|.|TRBJ1-5|TRBV2
TGTGCCAGCAACCAACAGGGACCTATACAGCCCCAGCATTTT
CASNQQGPIQPQHF
>.|.|TRBJ1-5|TRBV19
TGTGCCAGTAGTAAAGGCGGGTATGGGAATCAGCCCCAGCATTTT
CASSKGGYGNQPQHF
>.|.|TRBJ2-4|TRBV5-6
TGTGCCAGCAGCTTAAAAAACATTCAGTACTTC
CASSLKNIQYF
>.|.|TRBJ1-1|TRBV5-5
TGTGCCAGCAGCTTGGACAGTTTGAACACTGAAGCTTTCTTT
CASSLDSLNTEAFF
>.|TRBD1|TRBJ1-1|TRBV27
TGTGCCAGCAGTACAGGGACAGGGATTGGGAAGGCTTTCTTT
CASSTGTGIGKAFF
>.|.|TRBJ1-4|TRBV4-1
TGCGCCAGCAGCCAAACGGGACCGGCCGTCGAAAAACTGTTTTTT
CASSQTGPAVEKLFF
>.|.|TRBJ1-1|TRBV29-1
TGCAGCGTTGAAGTTCAGGGTGGCGACACTGAAGCTTTCTTT
CSVEVQGGDTEAFF
>.|TRBD1|TRBJ2-5|TRBV10-2
TGCGCCAGCTCCGACCTGGGACAGCAAGAGACCCAGTACTTC
CASSDLGQQETQYF